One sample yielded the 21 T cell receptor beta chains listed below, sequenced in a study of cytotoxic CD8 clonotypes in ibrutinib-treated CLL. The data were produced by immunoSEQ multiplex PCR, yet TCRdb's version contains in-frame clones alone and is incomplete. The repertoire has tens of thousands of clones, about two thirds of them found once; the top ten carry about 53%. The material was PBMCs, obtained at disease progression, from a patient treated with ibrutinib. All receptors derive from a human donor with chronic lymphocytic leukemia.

The CDR3 region is CASSSRGPPDTQYF. As DNA, the CDR3 is TGTGCCAGCAGCTCCCGGGGCCCCCCAGATACGCAGTATTTT. The genes are TRBV7-3 and TRBJ2-3; D possibly uses TRBD1 or TRBD2 (5 bases each). CDR3 length equals 14 residues. The germline CDR1 and CDR2 sequences are SGHTA and FQGTGA. Between the trimmed V and J ends, which lost 4 bases and 4 bases, there was a span of 12 bases.

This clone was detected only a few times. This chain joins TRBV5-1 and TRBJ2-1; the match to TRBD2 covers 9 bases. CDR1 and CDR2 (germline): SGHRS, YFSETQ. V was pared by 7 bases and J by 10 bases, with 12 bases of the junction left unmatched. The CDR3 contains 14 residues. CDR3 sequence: CASAPEGTSYEQFF. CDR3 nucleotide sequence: TGCGCCAGCGCCCCCGAAGGGACTAGCTACGAGCAGTTCTTC.

The DNA for the CDR3 is TGTGCCAGCAGCTTTGGGCGGACTGAAGCTTTCTTT. Translating it yields CASSFGRTEAFF. The chain links TRBV7-9 to TRBJ1-1; D remains ambiguous. Trimming took 3 bases from V and 5 from J, leaving 7 bases between them. Germline CDR1 is SEHNR and CDR2 is FQNEAQ (reference sequence). The CDR3 totals 12 residues.

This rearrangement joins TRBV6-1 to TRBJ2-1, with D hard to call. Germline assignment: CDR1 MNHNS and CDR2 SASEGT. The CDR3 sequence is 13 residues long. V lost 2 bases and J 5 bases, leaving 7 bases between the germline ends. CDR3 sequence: CASSEMSHNEQFF. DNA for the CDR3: TGTGCCAGCAGTGAAATGTCGCACAATGAGCAGTTCTTC.

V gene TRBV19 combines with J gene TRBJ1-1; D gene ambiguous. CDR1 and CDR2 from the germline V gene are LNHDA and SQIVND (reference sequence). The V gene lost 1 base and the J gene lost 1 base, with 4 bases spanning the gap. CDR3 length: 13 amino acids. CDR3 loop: CASSIGQNTEAFF. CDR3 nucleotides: TGTGCCAGTAGTATAGGACAGAACACTGAAGCTTTCTTT.

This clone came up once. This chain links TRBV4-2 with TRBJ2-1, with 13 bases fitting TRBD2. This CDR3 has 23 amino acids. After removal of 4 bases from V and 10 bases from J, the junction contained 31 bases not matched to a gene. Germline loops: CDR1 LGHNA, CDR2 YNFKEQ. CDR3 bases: TGTGCCAGCAGCCCACGAGCGGGACTAGCGGGGACTCTCAACTTTCCTACAATGTCGGAGCAGTTCTTC. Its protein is CASSPRAGLAGTLNFPTMSEQFF.

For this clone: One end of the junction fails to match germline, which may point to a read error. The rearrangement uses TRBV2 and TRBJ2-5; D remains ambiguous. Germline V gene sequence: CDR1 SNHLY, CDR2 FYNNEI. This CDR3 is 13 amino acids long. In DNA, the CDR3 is TGTGCCAGCAGTGAAGCTTCCAGTGGGCCGGAGCACTTC. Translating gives CASSEASSGPEHF.

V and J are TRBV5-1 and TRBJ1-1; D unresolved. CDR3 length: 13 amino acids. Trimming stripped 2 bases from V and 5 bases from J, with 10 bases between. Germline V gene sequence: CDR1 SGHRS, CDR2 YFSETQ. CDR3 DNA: TGCGCCAGCAGCTTAAATGGAAAGACTGAAGCTTTCTTT. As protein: CASSLNGKTEAFF.

CDR3 protein: CASSQGASYEQYF. CDR3 DNA sequence: TGTGCCAGCAGCCAAGGGGCTTCCTACGAGCAGTACTTC. This chain links TRBV14 with TRBJ2-7; no firm D call. Deletions cut 1 base from V and 1 base from J, with 5 bases between. The CDR3 extends over 13 amino acids. CDR1 SGHDN and CDR2 FVKESK come from the germline V gene. Together with reference TRBV14 and TRBJ2-7, the CDR3 gives the full variable domain: EAGVTQFPSHSVIEKGQTVTLRCDPISGHDNLYWYRRVMGKEIKFLLHFVKESKQDESGMPNNRFLAERTGGTYSTLKVQPAELEDSGVYFCASSQGASYEQYFGPGTRLTVT.

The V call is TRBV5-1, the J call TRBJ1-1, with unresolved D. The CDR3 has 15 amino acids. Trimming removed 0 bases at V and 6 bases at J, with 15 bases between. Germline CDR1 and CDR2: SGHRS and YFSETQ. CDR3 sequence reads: CASSLGQWEEAEAFF. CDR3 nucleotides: TGCGCCAGCAGCTTGGGCCAGTGGGAGGAAGCTGAAGCTTTCTTT.

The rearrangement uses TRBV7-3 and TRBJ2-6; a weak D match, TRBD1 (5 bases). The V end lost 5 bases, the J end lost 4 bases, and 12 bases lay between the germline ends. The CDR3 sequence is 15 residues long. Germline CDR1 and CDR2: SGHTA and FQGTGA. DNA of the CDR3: TGTGCCAGCAGCCCCGACAGACCCGGGGCCAACGTCCTGACTTTC. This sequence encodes CASSPDRPGANVLTF.

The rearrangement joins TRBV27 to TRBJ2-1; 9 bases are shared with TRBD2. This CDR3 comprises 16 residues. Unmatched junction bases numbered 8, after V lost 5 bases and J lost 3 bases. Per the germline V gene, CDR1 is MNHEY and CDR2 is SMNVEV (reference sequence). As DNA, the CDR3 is TGTGCCAGCAGTCCAAGGGTGACTAGCGGCTACAATGAGCAGTTCTTC. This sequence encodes CASSPRVTSGYNEQFF.

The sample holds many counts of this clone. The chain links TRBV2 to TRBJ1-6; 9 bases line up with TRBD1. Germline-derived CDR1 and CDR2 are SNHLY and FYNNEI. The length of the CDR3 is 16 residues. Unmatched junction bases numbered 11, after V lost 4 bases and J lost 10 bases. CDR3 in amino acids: CASSVFSGQGRSPLHF. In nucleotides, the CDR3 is TGTGCCAGCAGTGTCTTTTCGGGACAGGGCCGCTCACCCCTCCACTTT.

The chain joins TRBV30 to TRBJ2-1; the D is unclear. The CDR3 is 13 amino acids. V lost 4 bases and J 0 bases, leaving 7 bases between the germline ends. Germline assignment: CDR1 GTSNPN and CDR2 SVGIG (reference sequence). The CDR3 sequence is CAWTVFSYNEQFF. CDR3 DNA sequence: TGTGCCTGGACCGTCTTCTCCTACAATGAGCAGTTCTTC.

CDR3 in DNA: TGTGCCAGCAGCTTAGTCGAACAGGACTACGAGCAGTACTTC. Translation gives CASSLVEQDYEQYF. This sequence joins TRBV7-9 and TRBJ2-7, with D maybe TRBD1 (5 bases). There are 14 residues in the CDR3. Germline V gene data show CDR1 as SEHNR and CDR2 as FQNEAQ (reference sequence). Trimming pared 1 base from V and 3 bases from J, leaving 10 bases between.

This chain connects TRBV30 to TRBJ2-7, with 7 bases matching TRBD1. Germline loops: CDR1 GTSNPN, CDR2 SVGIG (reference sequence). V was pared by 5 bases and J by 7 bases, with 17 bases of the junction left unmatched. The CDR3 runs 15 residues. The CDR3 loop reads CAWAGRTGLLMEQYF. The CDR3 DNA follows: TGTGCCTGGGCCGGGCGGACAGGCTTGCTTATGGAGCAGTACTTC.

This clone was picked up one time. The CDR3 nucleotides are TGTGCCAGTTCGTGGGGACCCCGGGCGTACGAGCAGTACTTC. Amino acids: CASSWGPRAYEQYF. The V call is TRBV19, the J call TRBJ2-7, with D tentatively TRBD1 or TRBD2 (5 bases each). This CDR3 contains 14 residues. Trimming stripped 8 bases from V and 4 bases from J, with 18 bases between. The germline V gene encodes CDR1 LNHDA and CDR2 SQIVND (reference sequence).

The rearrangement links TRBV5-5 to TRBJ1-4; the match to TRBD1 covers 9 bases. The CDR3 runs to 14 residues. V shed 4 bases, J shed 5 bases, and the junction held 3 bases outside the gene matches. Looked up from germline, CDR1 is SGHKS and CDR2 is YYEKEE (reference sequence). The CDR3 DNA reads TGTGCCAGCAGCCAAGGACAGGGGAATGAAAAACTGTTTTTT. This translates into CASSQGQGNEKLFF.

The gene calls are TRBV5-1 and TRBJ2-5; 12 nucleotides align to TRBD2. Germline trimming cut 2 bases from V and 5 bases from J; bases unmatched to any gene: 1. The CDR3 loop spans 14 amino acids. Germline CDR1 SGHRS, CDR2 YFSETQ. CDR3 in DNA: TGCGCCAGCAGCTTCACTAGCGGGGGGGAGACCCAGTACTTC. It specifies CASSFTSGGETQYF.

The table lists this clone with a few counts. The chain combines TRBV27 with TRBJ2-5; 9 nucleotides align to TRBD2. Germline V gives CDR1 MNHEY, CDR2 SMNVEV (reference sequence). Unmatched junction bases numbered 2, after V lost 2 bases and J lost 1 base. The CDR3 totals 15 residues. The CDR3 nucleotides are TGTGCCAGCAGTTTAAGGGGACTAGCCCAAGAGACCCAGTACTTC. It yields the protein CASSLRGLAQETQYF.

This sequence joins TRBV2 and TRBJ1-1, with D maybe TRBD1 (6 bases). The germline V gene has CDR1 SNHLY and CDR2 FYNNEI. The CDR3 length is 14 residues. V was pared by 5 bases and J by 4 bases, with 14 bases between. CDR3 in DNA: TGTGCCAGCAGTAGTACCAGGGGTAGCACTGAAGCTTTCTTT. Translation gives CASSSTRGSTEAFF.